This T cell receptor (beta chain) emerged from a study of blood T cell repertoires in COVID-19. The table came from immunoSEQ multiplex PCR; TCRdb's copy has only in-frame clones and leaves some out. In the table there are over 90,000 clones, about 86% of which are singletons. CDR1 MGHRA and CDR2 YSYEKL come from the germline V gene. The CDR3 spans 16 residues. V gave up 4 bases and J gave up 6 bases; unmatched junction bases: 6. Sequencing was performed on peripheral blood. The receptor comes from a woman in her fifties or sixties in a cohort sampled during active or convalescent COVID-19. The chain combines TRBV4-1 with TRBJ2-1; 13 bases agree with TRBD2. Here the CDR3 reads CASSPSGLAGANEQFF. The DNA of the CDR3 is TGCGCCAGCAGCCCCTCAGGACTAGCGGGAGCCAATGAGCAGTTCTTC.